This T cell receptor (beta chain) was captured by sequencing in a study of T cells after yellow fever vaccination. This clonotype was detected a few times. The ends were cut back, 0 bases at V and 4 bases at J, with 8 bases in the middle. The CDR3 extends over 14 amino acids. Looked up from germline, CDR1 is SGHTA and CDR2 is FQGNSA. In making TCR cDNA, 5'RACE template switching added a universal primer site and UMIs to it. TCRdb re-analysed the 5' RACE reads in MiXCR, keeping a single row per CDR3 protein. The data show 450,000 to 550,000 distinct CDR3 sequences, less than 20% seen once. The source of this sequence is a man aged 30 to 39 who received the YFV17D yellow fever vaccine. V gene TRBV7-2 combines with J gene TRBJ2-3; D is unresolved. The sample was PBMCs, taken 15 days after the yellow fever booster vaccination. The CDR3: CASSLAGPADTQYF. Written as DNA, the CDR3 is TGTGCCAGCAGCTTAGCAGGACCCGCAGATACGCAGTATTTT.